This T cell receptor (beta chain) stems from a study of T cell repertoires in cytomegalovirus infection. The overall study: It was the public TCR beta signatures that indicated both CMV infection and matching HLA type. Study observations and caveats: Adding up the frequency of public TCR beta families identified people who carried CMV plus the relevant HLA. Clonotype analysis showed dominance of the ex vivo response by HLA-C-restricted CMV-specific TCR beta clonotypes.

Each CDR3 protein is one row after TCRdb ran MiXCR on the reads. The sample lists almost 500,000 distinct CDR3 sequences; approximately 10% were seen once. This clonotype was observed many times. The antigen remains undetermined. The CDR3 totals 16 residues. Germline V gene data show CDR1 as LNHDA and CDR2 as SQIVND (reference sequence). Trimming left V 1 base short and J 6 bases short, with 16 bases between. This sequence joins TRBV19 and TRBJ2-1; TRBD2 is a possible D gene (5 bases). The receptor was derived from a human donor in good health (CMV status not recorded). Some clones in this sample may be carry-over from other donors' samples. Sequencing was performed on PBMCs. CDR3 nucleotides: TGTGCCAGTAGTATAGGAGAGGGTGGGGTTCTCAATGAGCAGTTCTTC. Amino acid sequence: CASSIGEGGVLNEQFF.